This TCR beta chain is drawn from a study of T cell repertoires in cytomegalovirus infection. Study context: Public TCR beta signatures provided an indication of both CMV infection and a matching HLA type.

Findings and caveats of the study: Accumulated public TCR beta family frequency recognized individuals carrying CMV together with the relevant HLA. What dominated the ex vivo response were HLA-C-restricted CMV-specific TCR beta clonotypes.

TCRdb re-called the reads through MiXCR, storing one row per CDR3 protein. The table records about 530,000 distinct CDR3 sequences, about 30% of them present only once. This clonotype showed up just once. Antigen specificity is unknown. The source is a human donor in good health (CMV status not recorded). Some clones in this sample may be carry-over from other donors' samples. Sequencing input: PBMCs.

The CDR3 nucleotides are TGTGCCTGGAGTTCGGGGTATAATGAAAAACTGTTTTTT. Its protein product is CAWSSGYNEKLFF. The V gene is TRBV30, the J gene TRBJ1-4; D gene unclear. V lost 2 bases and J lost 4, with 8 bases in between. Germline V gives CDR1 GTSNPN, CDR2 SVGIG (reference sequence). This CDR3 region has 13 residues.